The 8 T cell receptor beta chains listed next were all sequenced from one sample in a study of blood T cell repertoires in COVID-19. This table comes from immunoSEQ multiplex PCR, and its TCRdb copy is limited to in-frame clones, with some not included. Here the sample spans approximately 150,000 clones, around 87% being singletons. The sequenced material came from peripheral blood. The receptors shown here come from a man older than 75 with acute or convalescent COVID-19.

The CDR3 loop is CATSDVGQGGPRGYTF. DNA of the CDR3: TGTGCCACCAGTGACGTAGGTCAAGGGGGCCCTAGAGGCTACACCTTC. V gene TRBV24-1 combines with J gene TRBJ1-2; TRBD1 agrees at 7 bases. V gave up 4 bases and J gave up 8 bases; unmatched junction bases: 15. CDR3 length: 16 amino acids. Germline-derived CDR1 and CDR2 are KGHDR and SFDVKD.

The rearrangement links TRBV7-9 to TRBJ1-4, with no clear D. Germline V gene sequence: CDR1 SEHNR, CDR2 FQNEAQ (reference sequence). The CDR3 extends over 16 amino acids. The V gene lost 2 bases and the J gene lost 2 bases, with 12 bases spanning the gap. CDR3 nucleotides: TGTGCCAGCAGCTTATTAACCGGGAGGACTAATGAAAAACTGTTTTTT. Encoded protein: CASSLLTGRTNEKLFF. Using reference TRBV7-9 and TRBJ1-4 for the parts outside the CDR3, the full variable domain is DTGVSQNPRHKITKRGQNVTFRCDPISEHNRLYWYRQTLGQGPEFLTYFQNEAQLEKSRLLSDRFSAERPKGSFSTLEIQRTEQGDSAMYLCASSLLTGRTNEKLFFGSGTQLSVL.

The J gene is TRBJ1-2, the V gene TRBV7-2, with D perhaps matching TRBD1 (5 bases). Trimming took off 8 bases at V and 4 bases at J, with 14 bases between the two ends. The CDR3 has 13 amino acids. CDR1 and CDR2 (germline): SGHTA, FQGNSA. The CDR3 DNA follows: TGTGCCAGCCGCCGCGGGGGAAGCTATGGCTACACCTTC. It codes for CASRRGGSYGYTF.

The chain combines TRBV7-2 with TRBJ1-3, with TRBD1 identical over 9 bases. This CDR3 is built from 16 residues. The germline CDR1 and CDR2 sequences are SGHTA and FQGNSA. Trimming cost V 0 bases and J 1 base; bases outside gene matches: 1. The CDR3 spells CASSLAGTGSGNTIYF. In nucleotides, the CDR3 is TGTGCCAGCAGCTTAGCGGGGACAGGGTCTGGAAACACCATATATTTT.

The chain carries TRBV5-8 and TRBJ1-1; D call uncertain. The germline V gene has CDR1 SGHTS and CDR2 YDEGEE. The CDR3 totals 15 residues. V lost 0 bases to trimming and J lost 0 bases, with 9 bases between them. This CDR3 reads CASSLALLVNTEAFF. The CDR3 DNA sequence: TGTGCCAGCAGCTTGGCCCTATTGGTGAACACTGAAGCTTTCTTT. The full variable domain, its missing parts supplied by reference TRBV5-8 and TRBJ1-1, is EAGVTQSPTHLIKTRGQQATLRCSPISGHTSVYWYQQALGLGLQFLLWYDEGEERNRGNFPPRFSGRQFPNYSSELNVNALELEDSALYLCASSLALLVNTEAFFGQGTRLTVV.

This chain joins TRBV18 and TRBJ1-5; D ambiguous. Germline-derived CDR1 and CDR2 are KGHSH and LQKENI. V lost 3 bases and J 5 bases, leaving 11 bases between the germline ends. The CDR3 length is 14 residues. This CDR3 reads CASSPAGGYQPQHF. The CDR3 nucleotides are TGTGCCAGCTCACCTGCTGGCGGATATCAGCCCCAGCATTTT.

Only one count was recorded for this clone. The chain combines TRBV27 with TRBJ2-7, with TRBD1 matching 7 bases. CDR1 is MNHEY and CDR2 is SMNVEV in the germline V gene (reference sequence). The CDR3 spans 14 residues. Trimming removed 6 bases from V and 2 bases from J; junction bases left unmatched: 7. The CDR3 region is CASSQGDRAYEQYF. In DNA form, the CDR3 reads TGTGCCAGCAGCCAAGGGGACAGAGCCTACGAGCAGTACTTC.

The V and J genes are TRBV6-5 and TRBJ1-2; D not resolved. This CDR3 contains 15 residues. Trimming left V 4 bases short and J 2 bases short, with 14 bases between. Per the germline V gene, CDR1 is MNHEY and CDR2 is SVGAGI. The DNA of the CDR3 is TGTGCCAGCAGTTTCCAGGAAGGAGGAAACTATGGCTACACCTTC. Its protein product is CASSFQEGGNYGYTF.